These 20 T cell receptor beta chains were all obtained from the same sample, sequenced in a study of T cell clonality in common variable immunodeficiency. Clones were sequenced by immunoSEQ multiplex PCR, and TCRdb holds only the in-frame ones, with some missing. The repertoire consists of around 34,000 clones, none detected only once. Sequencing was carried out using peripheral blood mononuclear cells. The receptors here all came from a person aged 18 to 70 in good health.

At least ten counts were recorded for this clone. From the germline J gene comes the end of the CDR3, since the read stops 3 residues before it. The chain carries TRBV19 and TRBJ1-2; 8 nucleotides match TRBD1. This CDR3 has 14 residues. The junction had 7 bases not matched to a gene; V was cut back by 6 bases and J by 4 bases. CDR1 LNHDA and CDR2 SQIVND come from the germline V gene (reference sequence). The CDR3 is CASREGQDFYGYTF. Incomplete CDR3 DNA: TGTGCCAGTAGGGAGGGACAGGACTTCTATGGC. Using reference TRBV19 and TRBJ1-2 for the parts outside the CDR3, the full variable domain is DGGITQSPKYLFRKEGQNVTLSCEQNLNHDAMYWYRQDPGQGLRLIYYSQIVNDFQKGDIAEGYSVSREKKESFPLTVTSAQKNPTAFYLCASREGQDFYGYTFGSGTRLTVV.

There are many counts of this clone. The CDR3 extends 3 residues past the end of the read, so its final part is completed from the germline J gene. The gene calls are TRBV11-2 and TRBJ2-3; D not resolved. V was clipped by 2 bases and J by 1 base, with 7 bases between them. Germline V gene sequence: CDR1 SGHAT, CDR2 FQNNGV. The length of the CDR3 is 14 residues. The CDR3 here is CASSLRVRTDTQYF. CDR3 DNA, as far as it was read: TGTGCCAGCAGCTTACGGGTTCGCACAGATACG.

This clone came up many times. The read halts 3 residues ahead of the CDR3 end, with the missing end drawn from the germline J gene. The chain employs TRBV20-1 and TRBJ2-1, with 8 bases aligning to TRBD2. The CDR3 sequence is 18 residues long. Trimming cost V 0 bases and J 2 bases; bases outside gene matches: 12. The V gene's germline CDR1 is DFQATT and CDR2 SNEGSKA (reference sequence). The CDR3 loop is CSARDLVLAGHTYNEQFF. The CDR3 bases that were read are TGCAGTGCTAGAGATCTAGTTCTAGCGGGCCATACCTACAATGAG.

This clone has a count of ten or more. The part of the CDR3 DNA that was read is TGTGCCTGGAGCCGACAGGGGGGCTATGGC. Protein sequence: CAWSRQGGYG. The CDR3, in full, reads CAWSRQGGYGYTF. This rearrangement joins TRBV30 to TRBJ1-2, with 9 bases matching TRBD1. The CDR3 is cut off 3 residues early in the read; its end comes from the germline J gene. Germline CDR1 is GTSNPN and CDR2 is SVGIG (reference sequence). The CDR3 consists of 13 residues. The V gene end was trimmed by 3 bases and the J gene end by 4 bases; junction bases not matched to a gene: 3.

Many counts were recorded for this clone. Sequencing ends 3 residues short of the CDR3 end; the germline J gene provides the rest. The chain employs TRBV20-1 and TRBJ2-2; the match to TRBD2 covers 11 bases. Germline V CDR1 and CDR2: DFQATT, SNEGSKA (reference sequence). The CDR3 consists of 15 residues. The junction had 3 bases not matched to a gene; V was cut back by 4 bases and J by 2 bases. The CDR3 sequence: CSATLAGGNTGELFF. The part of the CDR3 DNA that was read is TGCAGTGCTACTCTAGCGGGAGGAAACACCGGGGAG.

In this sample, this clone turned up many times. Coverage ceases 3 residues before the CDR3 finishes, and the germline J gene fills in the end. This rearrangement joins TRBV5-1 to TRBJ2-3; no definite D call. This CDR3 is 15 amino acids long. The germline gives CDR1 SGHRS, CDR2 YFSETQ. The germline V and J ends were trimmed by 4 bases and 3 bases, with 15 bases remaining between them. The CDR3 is CASSLSGYQTDTQYF. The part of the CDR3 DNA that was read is TGCGCCAGCAGCCTGTCAGGATACCAAACAGATACG.

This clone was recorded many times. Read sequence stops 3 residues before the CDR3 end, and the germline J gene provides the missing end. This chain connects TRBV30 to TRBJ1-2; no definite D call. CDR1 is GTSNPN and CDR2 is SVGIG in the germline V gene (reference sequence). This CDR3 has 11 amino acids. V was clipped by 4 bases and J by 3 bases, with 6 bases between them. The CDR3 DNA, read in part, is TGTGCCTGGACCGGGTACTATGGC. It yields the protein CAWTGYYG. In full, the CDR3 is CAWTGYYGYTF.

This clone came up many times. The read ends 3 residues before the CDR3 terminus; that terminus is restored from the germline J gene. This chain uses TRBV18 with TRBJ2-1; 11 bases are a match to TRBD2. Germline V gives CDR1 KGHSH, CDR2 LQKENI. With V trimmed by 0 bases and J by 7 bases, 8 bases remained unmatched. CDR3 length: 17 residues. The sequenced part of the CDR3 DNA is TGTGCCAGCTCACCACCGGGTAGACTAGCGGGGAGTAATGAG. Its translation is CASSPPGRLAGSNE. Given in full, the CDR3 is CASSPPGRLAGSNEQFF.

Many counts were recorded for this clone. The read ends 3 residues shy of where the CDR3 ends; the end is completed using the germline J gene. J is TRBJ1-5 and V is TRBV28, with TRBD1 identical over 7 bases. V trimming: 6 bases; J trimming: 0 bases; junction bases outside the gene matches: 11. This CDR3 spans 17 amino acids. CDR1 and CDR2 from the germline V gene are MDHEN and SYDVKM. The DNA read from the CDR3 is TGTGCCAGCAGCCCCAGGACAGGCACTTATAGCAATCAGCCC. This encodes CASSPRTGTYSNQP. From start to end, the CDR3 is CASSPRTGTYSNQPQHF.

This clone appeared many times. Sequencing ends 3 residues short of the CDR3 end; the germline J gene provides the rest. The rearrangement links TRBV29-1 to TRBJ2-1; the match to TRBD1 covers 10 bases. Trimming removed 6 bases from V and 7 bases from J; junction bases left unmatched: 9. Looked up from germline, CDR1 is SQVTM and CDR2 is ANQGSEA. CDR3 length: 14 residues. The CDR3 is CSVTDRGRWNEQFF. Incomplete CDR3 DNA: TGCAGCGTGACCGACAGGGGGCGTTGGAATGAG.

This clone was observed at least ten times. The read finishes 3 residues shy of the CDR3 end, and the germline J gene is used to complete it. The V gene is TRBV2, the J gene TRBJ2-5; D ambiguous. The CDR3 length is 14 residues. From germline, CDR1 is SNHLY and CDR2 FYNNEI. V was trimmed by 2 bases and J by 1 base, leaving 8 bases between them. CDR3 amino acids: CASSESRIQETQYF. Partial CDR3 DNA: TGTGCCAGCAGTGAAAGCAGGATCCAAGAGACC.

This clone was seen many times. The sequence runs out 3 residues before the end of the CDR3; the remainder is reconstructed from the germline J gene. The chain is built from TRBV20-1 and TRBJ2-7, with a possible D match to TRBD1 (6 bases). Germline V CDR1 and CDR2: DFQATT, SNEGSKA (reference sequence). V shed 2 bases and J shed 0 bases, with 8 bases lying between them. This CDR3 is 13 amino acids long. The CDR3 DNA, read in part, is TGCAGTGCTAGAACAGGGAGCTCCTACGAG. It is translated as CSARTGSSYE. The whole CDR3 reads CSARTGSSYEQYF.

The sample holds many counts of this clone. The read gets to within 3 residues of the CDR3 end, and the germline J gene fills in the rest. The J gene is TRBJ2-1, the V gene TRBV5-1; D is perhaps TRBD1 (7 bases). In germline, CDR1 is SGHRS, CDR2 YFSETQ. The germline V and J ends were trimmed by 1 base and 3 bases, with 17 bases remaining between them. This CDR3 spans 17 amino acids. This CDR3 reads CASSLTRGTAFYNEQFF. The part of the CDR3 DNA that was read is TGCGCCAGCAGCTTGACCCGGGGGACAGCTTTCTACAATGAG.

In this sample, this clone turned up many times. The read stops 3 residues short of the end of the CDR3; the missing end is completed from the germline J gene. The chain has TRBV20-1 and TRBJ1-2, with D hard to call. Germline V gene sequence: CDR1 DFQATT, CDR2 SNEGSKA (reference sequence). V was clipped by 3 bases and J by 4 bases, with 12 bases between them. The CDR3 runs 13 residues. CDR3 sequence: CSASFVASYGYTF. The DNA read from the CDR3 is TGCAGTGCTAGCTTCGTGGCATCCTATGGC.

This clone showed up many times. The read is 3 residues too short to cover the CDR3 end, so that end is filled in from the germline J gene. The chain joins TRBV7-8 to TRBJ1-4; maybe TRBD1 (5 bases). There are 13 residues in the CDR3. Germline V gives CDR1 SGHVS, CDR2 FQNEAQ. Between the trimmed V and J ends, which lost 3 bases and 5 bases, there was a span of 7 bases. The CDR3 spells CASSLTVNEKLFF. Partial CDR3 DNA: TGTGCCAGCAGCTTGACAGTAAATGAAAAA.

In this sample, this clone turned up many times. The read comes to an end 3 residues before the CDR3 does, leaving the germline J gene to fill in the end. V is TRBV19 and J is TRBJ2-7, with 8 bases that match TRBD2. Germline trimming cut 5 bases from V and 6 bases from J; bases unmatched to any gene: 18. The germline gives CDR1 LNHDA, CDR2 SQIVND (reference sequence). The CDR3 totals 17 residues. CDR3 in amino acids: CASSLSGSFFGVSEQYF. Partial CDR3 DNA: TGTGCCAGTAGTCTCAGCGGGAGCTTTTTTGGAGTCAGCGAG.

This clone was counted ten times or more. The covered CDR3 bases are TGTGCCAGCAGCACAGGACAGCGAGGCTATGGC. Translated, it gives CASSTGQRGYG. The whole CDR3 reads CASSTGQRGYGYTF. The J gene is TRBJ1-2, the V gene TRBV5-4; D may be TRBD1 (6 bases). The read ends 3 residues shy of where the CDR3 ends; the end is completed using the germline J gene. The germline V and J ends were trimmed by 4 bases and 4 bases, with 14 bases remaining between them. The germline gives CDR1 SGHNT, CDR2 YYREEE (reference sequence). The CDR3 consists of 14 residues.

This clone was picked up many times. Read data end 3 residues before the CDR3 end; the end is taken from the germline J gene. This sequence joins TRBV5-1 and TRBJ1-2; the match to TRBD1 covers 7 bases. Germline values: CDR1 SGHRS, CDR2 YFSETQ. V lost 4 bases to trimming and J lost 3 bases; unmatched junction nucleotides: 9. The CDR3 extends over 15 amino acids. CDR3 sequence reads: CASSAETTGDYGYTF. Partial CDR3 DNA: TGCGCCAGCAGCGCCGAAACCACAGGGGACTATGGC.

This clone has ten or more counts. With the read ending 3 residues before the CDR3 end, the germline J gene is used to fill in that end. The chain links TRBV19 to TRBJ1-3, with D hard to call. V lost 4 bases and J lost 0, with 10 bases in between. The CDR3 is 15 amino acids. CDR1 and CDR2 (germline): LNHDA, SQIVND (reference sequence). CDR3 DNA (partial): TGTGCCAGTAGTAGAGGGTCTCCCTCTGGAAACACC. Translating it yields CASSRGSPSGNT. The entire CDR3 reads CASSRGSPSGNTIYF. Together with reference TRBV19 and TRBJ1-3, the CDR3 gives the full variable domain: DGGITQSPKYLFRKEGQNVTLSCEQNLNHDAMYWYRQDPGQGLRLIYYSQIVNDFQKGDIAEGYSVSREKKESFPLTVTSAQKNPTAFYLCASSRGSPSGNTIYFGEGSWLTVV.

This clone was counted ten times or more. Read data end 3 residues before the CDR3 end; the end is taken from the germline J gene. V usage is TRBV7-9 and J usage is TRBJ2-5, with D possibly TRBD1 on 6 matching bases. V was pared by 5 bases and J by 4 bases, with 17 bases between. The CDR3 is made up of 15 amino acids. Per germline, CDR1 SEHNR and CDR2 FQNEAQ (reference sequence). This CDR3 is CASSVRTDLSETQYF. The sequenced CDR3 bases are TGTGCCAGCAGCGTACGGACAGACTTGTCAGAGACC. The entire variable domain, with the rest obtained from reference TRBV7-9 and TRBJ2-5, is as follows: DTGVSQNPRHKITKRGQNVTFRCDPISEHNRLYWYRQTLGQGPEFLTYFQNEAQLEKSRLLSDRFSAERPKGSFSTLEIQRTEQGDSAMYLCASSVRTDLSETQYFGPGTRLLVL.